The 30 T cell receptor beta chains given below trace back to one sample, sequenced in a study of T cell clusters in autoimmune cytopenias. One tube held mixed TRB-A and TRB-B primer pools for touch-down PCR. TCRdb re-called the multiplex PCR reads; every CDR3 protein appears as one record, without DNA. The sample is made up of over a thousand distinct CDR3 sequences, and the top ten hold about three quarters of it. Each sample's input was 200 to 300 ng genomic DNA, roughly 40,000 genome equivalents. The sequencing input was peripheral blood. These receptors originate from a human donor with an autoimmune cytopenia, with autoimmune hepatitis or in good health (not recorded which).

This chain joins TRBV18 and TRBJ2-7; TCRdb picks TRBD1, but there is no DNA to check that call. Germline V gene lookup returns CDR1 KGHSH and CDR2 LQKENI. This CDR3 is built from 17 residues. CDR3 sequence: CASSKRPGQEVPYEQYF.

In terms of frequency, this clonotype is medium-sized. V and J are TRBV6-1 and TRBJ2-3. CDR3 length: 16 residues. In germline, CDR1 is MNHNS, CDR2 SASEGT. The CDR3 here is CASSERLRYSADTQYF.

This sequence joins TRBV5-4 and TRBJ2-3; the D call from TCRdb, TRBD2, cannot be confirmed without DNA. Germline lookup yields CDR1 SGHNT and CDR2 YYREEE (reference sequence). CDR3 length: 16 residues. CDR3 region: CASSLGTSGTTDTQYF.

This clonotype is labeled medium-sized based on frequency. CDR3 sequence: CASEQGTADTQYF. The rearrangement links TRBV7-6 to TRBJ2-3. The length of the CDR3 is 13 residues. Germline V gene lookup returns CDR1 SGHVS and CDR2 FNYEAQ.

Measured by frequency, this clonotype is medium-sized. V and J are TRBV19 and TRBJ1-6. The CDR3 has 13 amino acids. The germline gives CDR1 LNHDA, CDR2 SQIVND (reference sequence). CDR3 sequence reads: CASSIDGDSPLHF.

The genes are TRBV30 and TRBJ2-7. The CDR3 has 12 residues. CDR1 GTSNPN and CDR2 SVGIG come from the germline V gene (reference sequence). The CDR3 loop reads CAWSVLGHEQYF.

In terms of frequency, this clonotype is medium-sized (0.01 to 0.1%). V usage is TRBV6-6 and J usage is TRBJ1-6; the D call from TCRdb, TRBD1, cannot be confirmed without DNA. Germline-derived CDR1 and CDR2 are MNHNY and SVGAGI (reference sequence). This CDR3 has 17 amino acids. CDR3 protein: CASSPRARAQYNSPLHF.

The chain links TRBV5-3 to TRBJ1-1; no DNA is available, so the TRBD1 call from TCRdb remains unchecked. TRBV5-3 is assigned to the ORF class and has an uncertain function. The CDR3 length is 13 residues. The CDR3 protein is CARSVRGHTEAFF.

This clonotype is medium-sized by frequency. J is TRBJ2-3 and V is TRBV29-1; TCRdb indicates TRBD1, and absent DNA this call remains unverified. Germline V gives CDR1 SQVTM, CDR2 ANQGSEA. The CDR3 consists of 13 residues. CDR3 sequence reads: CSMGQGGTDTQYF.

V is TRBV5-1 and J is TRBJ1-4; with no DNA, the TCRdb D assignment of TRBD1 cannot be verified. Germline lookup yields CDR1 SGHRS and CDR2 YFSETQ. CDR3 length: 16 residues. CDR3 sequence: CASSIRGLGANEKLFF. The variable domain in full, with the rest retrieved from reference TRBV5-1 and TRBJ1-4, is KAGVTQTPRYLIKTRGQQVTLSCSPISGHRSVSWYQQTPGQGLQFLFEYFSETQRNKGNFPGRFSGRQFSNSRSEMNVSTLELGDSALYLCASSIRGLGANEKLFFGSGTQLSVL.

This chain links TRBV25-1 with TRBJ2-5; the TCRdb D gene call, TRBD2, has no DNA to confirm it. The CDR3 contains 19 residues. Germline CDR1 and CDR2: MGHDK and SYGVNS. CDR3 loop: CASSEQRSTSGRRGETQYF.

By frequency, this clonotype is medium-sized. The rearrangement joins TRBV6-2 or TRBV6-3 to TRBJ1-5; TCRdb's D call of TRBD1 is untestable without DNA. The germline gives CDR1 MNHEY, CDR2 SVGEGT. This CDR3 has 15 residues. The CDR3 sequence: CASSEGGRGNQPQHF.

This clonotype registers medium-sized by frequency. The chain uses TRBV19 and TRBJ2-5; TCRdb's assignment of TRBD1 cannot be checked, as there is no DNA. This CDR3 comprises 14 residues. Germline values: CDR1 LNHDA, CDR2 SQIVND (reference sequence). The CDR3 loop reads CASSKFDSEETQYF.

The rearrangement uses TRBV28 and TRBJ1-2. CDR3 length: 12 residues. In germline, CDR1 is MDHEN, CDR2 SYDVKM. CDR3 residues: CASSLETHGYTF.

Judged by frequency, this clonotype is hyperexpanded. V usage is TRBV18 and J usage is TRBJ2-7; TCRdb outputs TRBD1, but without DNA this stays unchecked. CDR3 length: 15 residues. Germline V gene lookup returns CDR1 KGHSH and CDR2 LQKENI. CDR3 sequence reads: CASSPAGTGGYEQYF.

The chain links TRBV11-1 to TRBJ1-6; TCRdb lists TRBD1, though no DNA is available to test this call. Germline V gene lookup returns CDR1 SGHAT and CDR2 FQDESV (reference sequence). The CDR3 contains 15 residues. The CDR3 reads CASSSTGAPNSPLHF.

This clonotype registers medium-sized by frequency. The chain is built from TRBV27 and TRBJ2-1. The CDR3 is 13 residues long. Germline CDR1 MNHEY, CDR2 SMNVEV (reference sequence). The chain's CDR3 is CASSSYSYNEQFF.

J is TRBJ2-7 and V is TRBV6-2 or TRBV6-3; TCRdb names TRBD1, which stays unverified in the absence of DNA. The CDR3 spans 15 residues. Germline lookup yields CDR1 MNHEY and CDR2 SVGEGT. The CDR3 spells CASSYGEGAEYEQYF.

This clonotype is medium-sized by frequency. The J gene is TRBJ2-7, the V gene TRBV11-2. The length of the CDR3 is 15 residues. Germline CDR1 SGHAT, CDR2 FQNNGV. CDR3 region: CASTSRLAEPYEQYF.

This clonotype is called medium-sized based on its frequency. V and J are TRBV12-3 or TRBV12-4 and TRBJ2-3; TCRdb's D gene call, TRBD1, goes unchecked for lack of DNA. The CDR3 totals 15 residues. The CDR3 loop is CASSLSGTGVDTQYF.

This clonotype counts as medium-sized by frequency. This chain links TRBV30 with TRBJ2-5. Germline-derived CDR1 and CDR2 are GTSNPN and SVGIG (reference sequence). CDR3 length: 11 residues. CDR3: CAWSLQETQYF.

Its frequency marks this clonotype as medium-sized. The rearrangement uses TRBV27 and TRBJ2-1; as DNA is missing, the TRBD1 call by TCRdb cannot be tested. CDR1 is MNHEY, CDR2 SMNVEV, per germline (reference sequence). The CDR3 runs 14 residues. CDR3 sequence: CASRWTGWYNEQFF.

The chain recombines TRBV27 with TRBJ2-7; the TCRdb call, TRBD1, lacks DNA for checking. The CDR3 covers 12 residues. Germline-derived CDR1 and CDR2 are MNHEY and SMNVEV (reference sequence). CDR3 loop: CASTSVGGEQYF.

This clonotype registers medium-sized by frequency. The chain is built from TRBV12-3 or TRBV12-4 and TRBJ2-1; TCRdb indicates TRBD1, and absent DNA this call remains unverified. CDR3 length: 12 residues. CDR3 sequence: CASTPDSREQFF.

This chain joins TRBV30 and TRBJ2-3; TCRdb picks TRBD2, but there is no DNA to check that call. The germline V gene encodes CDR1 GTSNPN and CDR2 SVGIG (reference sequence). The CDR3 contains 14 residues. The CDR3 loop reads CAWRGGGGTDTQYF.

J is TRBJ1-5 and V is TRBV27; checking the TCRdb D call of TRBD1 is not possible without DNA. Germline CDR1 MNHEY, CDR2 SMNVEV (reference sequence). CDR3 length equals 15 residues. The CDR3 spells CASSRRTGSNQPQHF.

This clonotype is called medium-sized (0.01 to 0.1%) based on its frequency. J is TRBJ1-2 and V is TRBV6-1; TCRdb outputs TRBD1, but without DNA this stays unchecked. The CDR3 spans 15 residues. Germline CDR1 MNHNS, CDR2 SASEGT. The CDR3 protein is CASSEGRGASYGYTF.

This clonotype is called medium-sized based on its frequency. Here the CDR3 reads CASSPAGAGNNEQFF. The rearrangement links TRBV18 to TRBJ2-1; checking the TCRdb D call of TRBD1 is not possible without DNA. Germline loops: CDR1 KGHSH, CDR2 LQKENI. The CDR3 contains 15 residues.

This clonotype is deemed medium-sized by its frequency. The V and J genes are TRBV12-3 or TRBV12-4 and TRBJ2-1. This CDR3 contains 16 residues. Here the CDR3 reads CASSLLGDSRSNEQFF.

This clonotype counts as medium-sized by frequency. The CDR3 region is CASSQGLAVDTQYF. The chain has TRBV12-3 or TRBV12-4 and TRBJ2-3; without DNA, the TCRdb call of TRBD2 cannot be checked. The CDR3 contains 14 residues.